These 12 T cell receptor beta chains share one sample of origin, sequenced in a study of resident and recirculating memory T cells in vitiligo. Sequencing was performed with immunoSEQ multiplex PCR; in TCRdb, only in-frame clones are kept and a portion is missing. The sample has approximately 69,000 clones; just over 90% are singletons. Sequencing was carried out using blood. These receptor sequences come from a male donor with vitiligo.

The chain recombines TRBV9 with TRBJ2-6, with a tentative D call TRBD2 (7 bases). CDR1 and CDR2 from the germline V gene are SGDLS and YYNGEE. The CDR3 runs to 17 residues. V lost 3 bases and J lost 0, with 13 bases in between. The CDR3, as DNA: TGTGCCAGCAGCGGGGGGGGCGAAAACTCTGGGGCCAACGTCCTGACTTTC. This encodes CASSGGGENSGANVLTF.

The rearrangement links TRBV18 to TRBJ1-1; 7 nucleotides align to TRBD1. The CDR3 totals 13 residues. Germline assignment: CDR1 KGHSH and CDR2 LQKENI. V gave up 5 bases and J gave up 5 bases; unmatched junction bases: 5. CDR3 DNA sequence: TGTGCCAGCTCAGTGGGACAGACAACTGAAGCTTTCTTT. Its translation: CASSVGQTTEAFF.

This chain uses TRBV19 with TRBJ2-2, with 7 bases lining up with TRBD1. The V gene's germline CDR1 is LNHDA and CDR2 SQIVND (reference sequence). Unmatched junction bases numbered 7, after V lost 4 bases and J lost 5 bases. The length of the CDR3 is 15 residues. This CDR3 is CASSTNRGDTGELFF. DNA for the CDR3: TGTGCCAGTAGTACTAACAGGGGAGATACCGGGGAGCTGTTTTTT.

This clone was counted only a few times. The chain has TRBV7-9 and TRBJ1-1; 11 nucleotides match TRBD1. This CDR3 has 15 residues. V shed 4 bases and J 6 bases; nucleotides not matched to a gene: 7. Germline CDR1 and CDR2: SEHNR and FQNEAQ (reference sequence). The CDR3 region has the DNA TGTGCCAGCAGCTCGGGACAGGGGGTAAAGGCTGAAGCTTTCTTT. Amino acids: CASSSGQGVKAEAFF. Full variable domain (outside the CDR3, taken from reference TRBV7-9 and TRBJ1-1): DTGVSQNPRHKITKRGQNVTFRCDPISEHNRLYWYRQTLGQGPEFLTYFQNEAQLEKSRLLSDRFSAERPKGSFSTLEIQRTEQGDSAMYLCASSSGQGVKAEAFFGQGTRLTVV.

V usage is TRBV5-1 and J usage is TRBJ2-1, with 9 nucleotides matching TRBD1. V trimming: 4 bases; J trimming: 6 bases; junction bases outside the gene matches: 8. The CDR3 consists of 15 residues. Germline V gene lookup returns CDR1 SGHRS and CDR2 YFSETQ. CDR3 DNA sequence: TGCGCCAGCAGCGTTGGGACAGGGATGAGCAATGAGCAGTTCTTC. It yields the protein CASSVGTGMSNEQFF.

J is TRBJ1-5 and V is TRBV19, with no clear D. Trimming shortened V by 7 bases and J by 3 bases, and 7 bases separated the two germline ends. The CDR3 covers 12 residues. CDR1 LNHDA and CDR2 SQIVND come from the germline V gene (reference sequence). The CDR3 reads CASNGFNQPQHF. The CDR3 DNA reads as TGTGCCAGTAACGGGTTCAATCAGCCCCAGCATTTT.

This clone has only one observation. The V gene is TRBV7-2, the J gene TRBJ2-5, with TRBD1 matching over 7 bases. The J call is uncertain, as TRBJ2-7 better fits the DNA end. Germline values: CDR1 SGHTA, CDR2 FQGNSA. The CDR3 is 15 residues long. The CDR3 spells CASSLASDRTYEQYF. The CDR3 DNA reads as TGTGCCAGCAGCTTAGCCTCGGACAGGACCTACGAGCAGTACTTC.

The rearrangement links TRBV9 to TRBJ2-1; TRBD1 agrees at 10 bases. V shed 3 bases, J shed 7 bases, and the junction held 7 bases outside the gene matches. The CDR3 loop spans 15 amino acids. CDR1 SGDLS and CDR2 YYNGEE come from the germline V gene. In DNA form, the CDR3 reads TGTGCCAGCAGCGAGCGACAGGGGGCTGATAATGAGCAGTTCTTC. Amino acids: CASSERQGADNEQFF.

V and J are TRBV28 and TRBJ1-1, with a possible D match to TRBD1 (6 bases). The germline CDR1 and CDR2 sequences are MDHEN and SYDVKM. Trimming took off 2 bases at V and 6 bases at J, with 10 bases between the two ends. The CDR3 contains 13 residues. CDR3 loop: CASSLTGIPEAFF. The CDR3 nucleotides read TGTGCCAGCAGTTTAACAGGGATCCCTGAAGCTTTCTTT.

This chain joins TRBV19 and TRBJ2-7, with D possibly being TRBD1 (5 bases). The CDR3 runs to 15 residues. V was clipped by 0 bases and J by 6 bases, with 15 bases between them. From germline, CDR1 is LNHDA and CDR2 SQIVND (reference sequence). The CDR3 bases are TGTGCCAGTAGTATAGATAAACAGGTTCGAGGCGAGCAGTACTTC. It specifies CASSIDKQVRGEQYF.

This clone was recorded once. The chain combines TRBV10-3 with TRBJ1-2; a weak D match, TRBD1 (5 bases). The CDR3 is 17 residues long. Germline values: CDR1 ENHRY, CDR2 SYGVKD. V lost 0 bases and J 1 base, leaving 15 bases between the germline ends. The CDR3 DNA sequence: TGTGCCATCAGTGAGTCTGGGGCAGAACTTTTTAACTATGGCTACACCTTC. Amino acids: CAISESGAELFNYGYTF.

This clone was counted once. This chain connects TRBV28 to TRBJ2-5, with D possibly being TRBD2 (6 bases). The germline CDR1 and CDR2 sequences are MDHEN and SYDVKM. CDR3 length: 13 amino acids. The V gene lost 2 bases and the J gene lost 5 bases, with 9 bases spanning the gap. The chain's CDR3 is CASSLVRGETQYF. The DNA of the CDR3 is TGTGCCAGCAGTTTAGTACGGGGGGAGACCCAGTACTTC.